The 5 T cell receptor beta chains in this list originate from one sample, sequenced in a study of early T cells in non-severe SARS-CoV-2 infection (dated by TCRdb to the early 2020s). The library came from 5' RACE. The instrument was a NextSeq 500. The public reads were reprocessed in TCRdb via fastp at Q25 and MiXCR, keeping in-frame beta chains. Records with the same CDR3 protein are collapsed into one entry carrying the most frequent genes and DNA. In all, the sample holds 100,000 to 120,000 distinct CDR3 sequences, and 12% of those were seen once. Around 3% of the sample goes to the ten largest clones. The specimen sequenced was whole blood. These TCRs come from an adult who was a healthcare worker with PCR-confirmed SARS-CoV-2 infection or an uninfected control (not recorded which).

This clonotype turned up a few times. The V call is TRBV29-1, the J call TRBJ1-2, with D unclear. The CDR3 spans 13 residues. Germline loops: CDR1 SQVTM, CDR2 ANQGSEA. Trimming left V 1 base short and J 5 bases short, with 11 bases between. CDR3 region: CSVEGSGIYGYTF. DNA for the CDR3: TGCAGCGTTGAAGGGTCGGGGATTTATGGCTACACCTTC.

V and J are TRBV3-1 and TRBJ1-2; D is undetermined. The CDR3 length is 13 residues. Germline loops: CDR1 LGHDT, CDR2 YNNKEL (reference sequence). V was clipped by 4 bases and J by 4 bases, with 10 bases between them. CDR3 DNA sequence: TGTGCCAGCAGCCTTGGAGGCGGCTATGGCTACACCTTC. The encoded protein is CASSLGGGYGYTF.

This clonotype was counted ten times or more. This rearrangement joins TRBV12-3 or TRBV12-4 to TRBJ1-5; 12 bases map to TRBD1. The CDR3 sequence is 18 residues long. Germline trimming cut 2 bases from V and 4 bases from J; bases unmatched to any gene: 9. CDR3 bases: TGTGCCAGCAGTTTACCGGGGACAGGGGGCGCGAAAAATCAGCCCCAGCATTTT. It is translated as CASSLPGTGGAKNQPQHF.

This clonotype was seen repeatedly, ten times or more. The rearrangement uses TRBV27 and TRBJ1-5; TRBD1 is a possible D gene (5 bases). Trimming left V 6 bases short and J 9 bases short, with 15 bases between. In germline, CDR1 is MNHEY, CDR2 SMNVEV (reference sequence). This CDR3 is built from 13 residues. In DNA form, the CDR3 reads TGTGCCAGCAGGGGCCATTCGGGGGGGCCCCAGCATTTT. It is translated as CASRGHSGGPQHF.

The chain combines TRBV3-1 with TRBJ2-2; D is undetermined. V was clipped by 4 bases and J by 5 bases, with 11 bases between them. CDR1 LGHDT and CDR2 YNNKEL come from the germline V gene (reference sequence). The CDR3 has 14 amino acids. CDR3 DNA sequence: TGTGCCAGCAGCCCAAGACTGAGGACCGGGGAGCTGTTTTTT. It codes for CASSPRLRTGELFF.